This TCR beta chain was recorded in a study of shared clonotypes between healthy human individuals. Findings of the study overall: The sharing of 4% to 5.5% of naive CD4 clonotypes was seen across a handful of donors.

Several immunoSEQ plates held equal portions of the genomic DNA taken from each subset. Profiled with immunoSEQ multiplex PCR; TCRdb holds only in-frame clones, not every one. The table records around 750,000 clones, approximately 79% of them present only once. Notes on this clone: Its specificity is unknown.

Sample: memory CD4+ T cells sorted from blood. The subset denotes: CD45RA-negative fraction. The sequence came from a woman in her twenties or thirties in good health.

This CDR3 is CASSEPLRGREKLFF. CDR3 bases: TGTGCCAGCAGTGAACCCCTCAGGGGGCGGGAAAAACTGTTTTTT. The J gene is TRBJ1-4, the V gene TRBV6-1, with 8 bases identical to TRBD1. The CDR3 runs to 15 residues. The V and J ends lost 2 bases and 8 bases, in that order; junction bases with no gene match: 7. Germline assignment: CDR1 MNHNS and CDR2 SASEGT.